This TCR beta chain was sequenced for a study of OX40 agonist ivuxolimab in advanced cancers. Study-wide context: All patients had ivuxolimab intravenously every 2 weeks at 0.01 to 10 mg/kg.

After removal of 8 bases from V and 4 bases from J, the junction contained 5 bases not matched to a gene. CDR1 is ENHRY and CDR2 is SYGVKD in the germline V gene. CDR3 size: 14 residues. The protocol was immunoSEQ multiplex PCR, while the TCRdb copy is restricted to in-frame clones and leaves out a portion. The sample shows tens of thousands of clones, roughly 87% of them seen only once. The receptor was isolated from an adult with an advanced solid tumor such as melanoma, head and neck, liver or kidney cancer. The V and J genes are TRBV10-3 and TRBJ1-4, with 9 bases aligning to TRBD1. The specimen comprised CD4+ or CD8+ T cells sorted from blood, sampled in a trial of the OX40 agonist ivuxolimab. CDR3 sequence (DNA): TGTGCCATCGGGGACAGGGCCCTTAATGAAAAACTGTTTTTT. This gives the protein CAIGDRALNEKLFF.